What follows are 17 T cell receptor beta chains derived from one specimen sequenced in a study of regulatory and conventional T cells in RAG deficiency. Genomic DNA came from blood regulatory T cells gated CD4+ CD25-high CD127-low. The method was immunoSEQ multiplex PCR; TCRdb's version includes in-frame clones alone and lacks a portion of them. Of approximately 12,000 clones in the sample, roughly 94% are singletons; the top ten hold approximately 1.3%. The same data also contributed to another study, on regulatory T cells. Per that study: Amplification used 52 TRBV primers and 13 TRBJ primers.

The specimen sequenced was CD127- CD25+ CD4+ Tregs sorted from blood. These receptor sequences come from a human donor in good health.

The J gene is TRBJ1-4, the V gene TRBV7-9, with 8 nucleotides matching TRBD1. Germline lookup yields CDR1 SEHNR and CDR2 FQNEAQ (reference sequence). There are 15 residues in the CDR3. Trimming at V came to 5 bases and at J to 8 bases, leaving 10 bases not matched to a gene. CDR3 loop: CASSGSTGGVEKLFF. DNA of the CDR3: TGTGCCAGCAGCGGATCCACAGGGGGTGTAGAAAAACTGTTTTTT. Variable domain in full (rest from reference TRBV7-9 and TRBJ1-4): DTGVSQNPRHKITKRGQNVTFRCDPISEHNRLYWYRQTLGQGPEFLTYFQNEAQLEKSRLLSDRFSAERPKGSFSTLEIQRTEQGDSAMYLCASSGSTGGVEKLFFGSGTQLSVL.

V is TRBV30 and J is TRBJ1-5, with 11 bases aligning to TRBD1. This CDR3 is 13 amino acids long. Germline lookup yields CDR1 GTSNPN and CDR2 SVGIG (reference sequence). V shed 7 bases and J 5 bases; nucleotides not matched to a gene: 4. The CDR3 loop is CAFGQGADQPQHF. The CDR3 nucleotides are TGTGCCTTCGGACAGGGGGCGGATCAGCCCCAGCATTTT.

The chain uses TRBV5-1 and TRBJ2-2; D unresolved. Per germline, CDR1 SGHRS and CDR2 YFSETQ. This CDR3 has 15 residues. Trimming cost V 2 bases and J 0 bases, with 8 bases left between them. CDR3 amino acids: CASSFNSPNTGELFF. The CDR3, as DNA: TGCGCCAGCAGCTTTAACAGTCCGAACACCGGGGAGCTGTTTTTT.

As regards this clone: Other DNA sequences in the sample encode the same CDR3. The CDR3 sequence is CASSDQRGHHYGYTF. CDR3 DNA sequence: TGTGCCAGCTCAGACCAGAGGGGACACCACTATGGCTACACCTTC. The chain combines TRBV18 with TRBJ1-2, with D perhaps matching TRBD1 (6 bases). This CDR3 has 15 amino acids. V gave up 5 bases and J gave up 3 bases, with 16 bases separating them. CDR1 and CDR2 from the germline V gene are KGHSH and LQKENI. The whole variable domain, remainder taken from reference TRBV18 and TRBJ1-2, is NAGVMQNPRHLVRRRGQEARLRCSPMKGHSHVYWYRQLPEEGLKFMVYLQKENIIDESGMPKERFSAEFPKEGPSILRIQQVVRGDSAAYFCASSDQRGHHYGYTFGSGTRLTVV.

V is TRBV19 and J is TRBJ2-1; D ambiguous. V was trimmed by 4 bases and J by 7 bases, leaving 20 bases between them. The CDR3 runs to 16 residues. Germline loops: CDR1 LNHDA, CDR2 SQIVND (reference sequence). The CDR3 sequence is CASSNPYYAGRNEQFF. In DNA form, the CDR3 reads TGTGCCAGTAGTAATCCTTACTACGCCGGTAGGAATGAGCAGTTCTTC.

The rearrangement uses TRBV18 and TRBJ2-1; 8 bases are shared with TRBD2. The germline V gene encodes CDR1 KGHSH and CDR2 LQKENI. Germline trimming cut 3 bases from V and 0 bases from J; bases unmatched to any gene: 4. The CDR3 runs 16 residues. In nucleotides, the CDR3 is TGTGCCAGCTCACCCCCCGGACTAGCCTCCTACAATGAGCAGTTCTTC. It translates to CASSPPGLASYNEQFF.

This chain links TRBV2 with TRBJ2-1, with a weak D call TRBD1 (5 bases). This CDR3 comprises 13 residues. Trimming removed 6 bases from V and 4 bases from J, with 10 bases in between. Germline V lookup: CDR1 SNHLY, CDR2 FYNNEI. The CDR3 DNA sequence: TGTGCCAGCAGCAGGGCTTATTACAATGAGCAGTTCTTC. It is translated as CASSRAYYNEQFF.

The chain recombines TRBV6-1 with TRBJ1-2; unclear D gene. From germline, CDR1 is MNHNS and CDR2 SASEGT. The CDR3 is made up of 15 amino acids. Trimming took 0 bases from V and 0 from J, leaving 8 bases between them. CDR3 DNA sequence: TGTGCCAGCAGTGAAGCTTCACAGTCTAACTATGGCTACACCTTC. This translates into CASSEASQSNYGYTF.

The rearrangement links TRBV7-3 to TRBJ2-7; TRBD2 aligns across 10 bases. The CDR3 is made up of 14 amino acids. In germline, CDR1 is SGHTA, CDR2 FQGTGA. V lost 5 bases to trimming and J lost 4 bases; unmatched junction nucleotides: 5. Written as DNA, the CDR3 is TGTGCCAGCAGCAAGCGGGGGGGCAATTACGAGCAGTACTTC. This encodes CASSKRGGNYEQYF.

The V gene is TRBV7-3, the J gene TRBJ2-5; 8 nucleotides line up with TRBD1. CDR3 length: 15 amino acids. Germline CDR1 SGHTA, CDR2 FQGTGA. V was pared by 4 bases and J by 3 bases, with 7 bases of the junction left unmatched. CDR3 region: CASSSGTGFEETQYF. The DNA for the CDR3 is TGTGCCAGCAGCTCTGGGACAGGCTTTGAAGAGACCCAGTACTTC.

The chain combines TRBV28 with TRBJ1-1; D gene ambiguous. V shed 4 bases and J shed 2 bases, with 8 bases lying between them. The germline V gene encodes CDR1 MDHEN and CDR2 SYDVKM. There are 13 residues in the CDR3. CDR3 amino acids: CASSSAANTEAFF. In DNA, the CDR3 is TGTGCCAGCAGTTCGGCGGCTAACACTGAAGCTTTCTTT.

The chain joins TRBV27 to TRBJ2-1; TRBD1 matches 9 bases. CDR1 MNHEY and CDR2 SMNVEV come from the germline V gene (reference sequence). V shed 6 bases and J 7 bases; nucleotides not matched to a gene: 10. CDR3 length: 15 amino acids. CDR3 in amino acids: CASSLGTGKKNEQFF. The CDR3 DNA sequence: TGTGCCAGCAGCCTGGGGACAGGGAAGAAGAATGAGCAGTTCTTC.

The chain uses TRBV2 and TRBJ2-7; 9 bases match TRBD1. Per germline, CDR1 SNHLY and CDR2 FYNNEI. This CDR3 contains 15 residues. V gave up 6 bases and J gave up 2 bases; unmatched junction bases: 8. The CDR3 protein is CASSAGTGITYEQYF. The CDR3 bases are TGTGCCAGCAGCGCCGGGACAGGGATAACCTACGAGCAGTACTTC.

In DNA, the CDR3 is TGTGCCAGCAGTCACCCGGGATCCTACGAGCAGTACTTC. Its protein is CASSHPGSYEQYF. The chain couples TRBV27 to TRBJ2-7; a possible D gene is TRBD2 (5 bases). Germline V gives CDR1 MNHEY, CDR2 SMNVEV (reference sequence). Trimming pared 5 bases from V and 1 base from J, leaving 9 bases between. The CDR3 runs 13 residues.

The chain employs TRBV29-1 and TRBJ2-2; a possible D gene is TRBD1 (6 bases). Per the germline V gene, CDR1 is SQVTM and CDR2 is ANQGSEA. The length of the CDR3 is 14 residues. Trimming left V 6 bases short and J 0 bases short, with 11 bases between. The CDR3 is CSVGGQSNTGELFF. The CDR3 DNA follows: TGCAGCGTGGGTGGACAGTCGAACACCGGGGAGCTGTTTTTT.

CDR3 in DNA: TGTGCCAGCAGTCCGGGACAGTGGGGTGAAAAACTGTTTTTT. Translating it yields CASSPGQWGEKLFF. V gene TRBV6-5 combines with J gene TRBJ1-4; 7 nucleotides match TRBD1. V trimming: 5 bases; J trimming: 7 bases; junction bases outside the gene matches: 7. The CDR3 is made up of 14 amino acids. Germline CDR1 MNHEY, CDR2 SVGAGI.

The chain joins TRBV5-1 to TRBJ2-4, with no clear D. The CDR3 contains 14 residues. Germline V gives CDR1 SGHRS, CDR2 YFSETQ. Trimming removed 1 base from V and 4 bases from J, with 9 bases in between. The CDR3 region has the DNA TGCGCCAGCAGCTTGTACAGCCTTAAAAACATTCAGTACTTC. Translating gives CASSLYSLKNIQYF.